A single sample gave rise to the 2 T cell receptor beta chains below, sequenced in a study of cytomegalovirus exposure and HLA in healthy donors. Researchers ran the PCR with 60 Vbeta and 13 Jbeta primers. Clones were read by immunoSEQ multiplex PCR, and TCRdb kept only the in-frame ones, dropping some. In total, the table holds under 200,000 clones. Sequencing used PBMCs. Every receptor here comes from a man aged 25-45 years in good health and CMV-seronegative.

The chain joins TRBV11-2 to TRBJ2-3; TRBD1 matches 8 bases. V was clipped by 5 bases and J by 5 bases; unmatched bases: 9. The CDR3 extends over 15 amino acids. Germline V CDR1 and CDR2: SGHAT, FQNNGV. Here the CDR3 DNA reads TGTGCCAGCAGCATGGGACAGGTCTTCAGAGATACGCAGTATTTT. Amino acid sequence: CASSMGQVFRDTQYF.

CDR3 sequence reads: CASSNSRRRVRPGELFF. The CDR3 DNA follows: TGTGCCAGCAGTAACTCCCGAAGGAGGGTACGTCCCGGGGAGCTGTTTTTT. The V and J genes are TRBV27 and TRBJ2-2; a possible D gene is TRBD2 (6 bases). The CDR3 length is 17 residues. V lost 5 bases, J lost 6 bases, and 22 bases lay in between. Germline CDR1 and CDR2: MNHEY and SMNVEV (reference sequence).